The 26 T cell receptor beta chains below come from one sample, sequenced in a study of PD-1 blockade in classical Hodgkin lymphoma. All the patients suffered relapse after autologous stem cell transplantation, and brentuximab vedotin exposure differed. Libraries were prepared by immunoSEQ multiplex PCR; TCRdb keeps only in-frame clonotypes and omits some of them. The profile shows about 4,700 clones, around 67% of them singletons. This specimen consisted of peripheral blood mononuclear cells (PBMCs), obtained before the second cycle of nivolumab. These receptors came from a human donor with classical Hodgkin lymphoma.

The V gene is TRBV18, the J gene TRBJ1-1; TRBD1 aligns across 8 bases. CDR3 length: 14 amino acids. CDR1 and CDR2 from the germline V gene are KGHSH and LQKENI. With 2 bases clipped from V and 6 bases from J, the junction kept 5 bases outside the gene matches. The CDR3: CASSPEGQDPEAFF. In DNA form, the CDR3 reads TGTGCCAGCTCACCAGAGGGACAGGACCCTGAAGCTTTCTTT. The whole variable domain, filled in from reference TRBV18 and TRBJ1-1, reads NAGVMQNPRHLVRRRGQEARLRCSPMKGHSHVYWYRQLPEEGLKFMVYLQKENIIDESGMPKERFSAEFPKEGPSILRIQQVVRGDSAAYFCASSPEGQDPEAFFGQGTRLTVV.

This clone has a handful of counts. This chain uses TRBV19 with TRBJ2-6; D is possibly TRBD1 (5 bases). The germline CDR1 and CDR2 sequences are LNHDA and SQIVND (reference sequence). The CDR3 has 19 residues. V dropped 3 bases and J dropped 0 bases, with 18 bases sitting between them. The CDR3 sequence: CASSMGLTVPSSGANVLTF. As DNA, the CDR3 is TGTGCCAGTAGTATGGGGTTGACAGTGCCCAGCTCTGGGGCCAACGTCCTGACTTTC.

This chain joins TRBV6-1 and TRBJ1-2, with D unresolved. Trimming took 6 bases from V and 4 from J, leaving 15 bases between them. Germline lookup yields CDR1 MNHNS and CDR2 SASEGT. The CDR3 sequence is 14 residues long. DNA for the CDR3: TGTGCCAGCAGCCCTGACGGACTGGGCTATGGCTACACCTTC. It is translated as CASSPDGLGYGYTF.

The chain recombines TRBV28 with TRBJ1-5; TRBD1 is a possible D gene (6 bases). Trimming took off 3 bases at V and 4 bases at J, with 16 bases between the two ends. Germline values: CDR1 MDHEN, CDR2 SYDVKM. The CDR3 has 16 amino acids. The CDR3 DNA sequence: TGTGCCAGCAGTTTCTGGGACATCCTCCGTAATCAGCCCCAGCATTTT. Translation gives CASSFWDILRNQPQHF.

The V and J genes are TRBV6-5 and TRBJ1-4, with D possibly TRBD1 on 5 matching bases. CDR1 is MNHEY, CDR2 SVGAGI, per germline. V lost 10 bases and J lost 7, with 10 bases in between. This CDR3 comprises 11 residues. This CDR3 is CATKGLEKLFF. CDR3 nucleotides: TGTGCCACCAAGGGGCTTGAAAAACTGTTTTTT.

The chain couples TRBV6-1 to TRBJ1-2; 9 bases fit TRBD1. The CDR3 contains 13 residues. After removal of 5 bases from V and 8 bases from J, the junction contained 6 bases not matched to a gene. CDR1 MNHNS and CDR2 SASEGT come from the germline V gene. The CDR3: CASSRDRVDGYTF. In DNA form, the CDR3 reads TGTGCCAGCAGTCGGGACAGGGTAGACGGCTACACCTTC.

In its sample, this clone was seen once. This chain uses TRBV19 with TRBJ2-1; TRBD2 matches at 11 bases. Germline CDR1 is LNHDA and CDR2 is SQIVND (reference sequence). V trimming: 7 bases; J trimming: 9 bases; junction bases outside the gene matches: 17. The CDR3 totals 17 residues. CDR3 in DNA: TGTGCCAGTATCCCAGACCCGGCTAGCGGGAGGCGGGGTGAGCAGTTCTTC. This sequence encodes CASIPDPASGRRGEQFF.

This rearrangement joins TRBV5-1 to TRBJ2-7; D is undetermined. Germline V gene sequence: CDR1 SGHRS, CDR2 YFSETQ. This CDR3 contains 12 residues. Between the trimmed V and J ends, which lost 1 base and 3 bases, there was a span of 5 bases. In DNA form, the CDR3 reads TGCGCCAGCAGCTTGACTCTCTACGAGCAGTACTTC. It encodes CASSLTLYEQYF.

This clone has a handful of counts. This rearrangement joins TRBV30 to TRBJ1-1; no firm D call. Trimming stripped 0 bases from V and 2 bases from J, with 7 bases between. Germline V lookup: CDR1 GTSNPN, CDR2 SVGIG (reference sequence). The CDR3 length is 13 residues. In DNA form, the CDR3 reads TGTGCCTGGAGTGTATTAACAAACACTGAAGCTTTCTTT. Translated, it gives CAWSVLTNTEAFF. The full variable domain, with the rest looked up from reference TRBV30 and TRBJ1-1, is SQTIHQWPATLVQPVGSPLSLECTVEGTSNPNLYWYRQAAGRGLQLLFYSVGIGQISSEVPQNLSASRPQDRQFILSSKKLLLSDSGFYLCAWSVLTNTEAFFGQGTRLTVV.

This clone was counted between two and nine times. The chain employs TRBV5-1 and TRBJ2-5, with 12 nucleotides matching TRBD2. The germline gives CDR1 SGHRS, CDR2 YFSETQ. The CDR3 length is 14 residues. Germline trimming cut 7 bases from V and 4 bases from J; bases unmatched to any gene: 5. The CDR3 sequence is CASLPGLAGETQYF. The DNA for the CDR3 is TGCGCCAGCCTCCCGGGACTAGCGGGAGAGACCCAGTACTTC.

The J gene is TRBJ2-5, the V gene TRBV6-5; possibly TRBD1 for D (5 bases). In germline, CDR1 is MNHEY, CDR2 SVGAGI. The V end was cut by 2 bases, the J end by 5 bases, with 12 bases between. The CDR3 spans 14 residues. The CDR3, as DNA: TGTGCCAGCAGTTACGACCAAGCAGGGGAGACCCAGTACTTC. Translated: CASSYDQAGETQYF.

V and J are TRBV7-2 and TRBJ2-3; 9 bases agree with TRBD1. The CDR3 runs 17 residues. The trim removed 4 bases at V and 2 bases at J, leaving 10 bases unmatched. The V gene's germline CDR1 is SGHTA and CDR2 FQGNSA. The CDR3, as DNA: TGTGCCAGCAGCTCCAGGACAGGGGCTAGGACCACAGATACGCAGTATTTT. Protein product: CASSSRTGARTTDTQYF. The full variable domain, in which reference TRBV7-2 and TRBJ2-3 provide the parts outside the CDR3, is GAGVSQSPSNKVTEKGKDVELRCDPISGHTALYWYRQSLGQGLEFLIYFQGNSAPDKSGLPSDRFSAERTGGSVSTLTIQRTQQEDSAVYLCASSSRTGARTTDTQYFGPGTRLTVL.

The rearrangement links TRBV10-3 to TRBJ1-2; D is unresolved. The length of the CDR3 is 15 residues. The V gene lost 10 bases and the J gene lost 0 bases, with 18 bases spanning the gap. Germline CDR1 reads ENHRY; CDR2 reads SYGVKD. The CDR3 region is CATEENRYPNYGYTF. CDR3 in DNA: TGTGCCACAGAGGAGAATCGGTACCCTAACTATGGCTACACCTTC.

The genes are TRBV9 and TRBJ2-5; TRBD1 aligns across 9 bases. After removal of 4 bases from V and 5 bases from J, the junction contained 15 bases not matched to a gene. The CDR3 consists of 17 residues. Per germline, CDR1 SGDLS and CDR2 YYNGEE. The CDR3 spells CASSHPVEGQGGETQYF. Written as DNA, the CDR3 is TGTGCCAGCAGCCACCCAGTAGAGGGACAGGGTGGGGAGACCCAGTACTTC. The entire variable domain, with the rest obtained from reference TRBV9 and TRBJ2-5, is as follows: DSGVTQTPKHLITATGQRVTLRCSPRSGDLSVYWYQQSLDQGLQFLIQYYNGEERAKGNILERFSAQQFPDLHSELNLSSLELGDSALYFCASSHPVEGQGGETQYFGPGTRLLVL.

The chain combines TRBV6-5 with TRBJ1-2, with D possibly matching TRBD1 (5 bases). The CDR3 length is 14 residues. Germline loops: CDR1 MNHEY, CDR2 SVGAGI. Trimming took 5 bases from V and 1 from J, leaving 11 bases between them. CDR3 loop: CASSLGAFNYGYTF. The CDR3 DNA sequence: TGTGCCAGCAGTCTCGGGGCTTTTAACTATGGCTACACCTTC.

This clone is classed as large. V usage is TRBV19 and J usage is TRBJ1-1; D perhaps matches TRBD1 (5 bases). From germline, CDR1 is LNHDA and CDR2 SQIVND (reference sequence). CDR3 length: 14 residues. Trimming shortened V by 6 bases and J by 6 bases, and 17 bases separated the two germline ends. The CDR3 protein is CASRSGPGRAEAFF. The CDR3 DNA reads as TGTGCCAGTAGGTCCGGACCAGGGAGGGCTGAAGCTTTCTTT.

This chain joins TRBV19 and TRBJ1-2, with 7 bases matching TRBD1. Germline V lookup: CDR1 LNHDA, CDR2 SQIVND (reference sequence). V was clipped by 10 bases and J by 0 bases; unmatched bases: 5. CDR3 length: 13 amino acids. The CDR3 DNA sequence: TGTGCCACTCAGGGACAGCCTAACTATGGCTACACCTTC. Protein sequence: CATQGQPNYGYTF.

This clone turned up a few times. The CDR3 nucleotides read TGTGCCAGCAGCTTGGTGGAAGGGGGACTTAGCACAGATACGCAGTATTTT. It is translated as CASSLVEGGLSTDTQYF. The rearrangement uses TRBV5-4 and TRBJ2-3; D possibly uses TRBD1 or TRBD2 (6 bases each). The CDR3 runs to 17 residues. Trimming shortened V by 0 bases and J by 0 bases, and 14 bases separated the two germline ends. The germline gives CDR1 SGHNT, CDR2 YYREEE (reference sequence). Drawing the rest from reference TRBV5-4 and TRBJ2-3, the complete variable domain is ETGVTQSPTHLIKTRGQQVTLRCSSQSGHNTVSWYQQALGQGPQFIFQYYREEENGRGNFPPRFSGLQFPNYSSELNVNALELDDSALYLCASSLVEGGLSTDTQYFGPGTRLTVL.

The chain employs TRBV30 and TRBJ2-4; TRBD2 matches 12 bases. CDR3 length: 14 residues. CDR1 is GTSNPN, CDR2 SVGIG, per germline (reference sequence). V was pared by 3 bases and J by 7 bases, with 4 bases of the junction left unmatched. The CDR3 nucleotides read TGTGCCTGGAGAGTCCTAGCGGGGGGGAACATTCAGTACTTC. It encodes CAWRVLAGGNIQYF.

The chain links TRBV5-4 to TRBJ1-2, with TRBD1 matching over 11 bases. The trim removed 4 bases at V and 8 bases at J, leaving 16 bases unmatched. This CDR3 has 17 residues. In germline, CDR1 is SGHNT, CDR2 YYREEE (reference sequence). DNA for the CDR3: TGTGCCAGCAGCATCGGACAGGGGGCGGGAACCGCTAGAGGCTACACCTTC. Its translation: CASSIGQGAGTARGYTF.

The rearrangement links TRBV4-2 to TRBJ1-6; a weak D match, TRBD1 (6 bases). CDR3 size: 16 residues. Germline lookup yields CDR1 LGHNA and CDR2 YNFKEQ. Trimming stripped 2 bases from V and 6 bases from J, with 14 bases between. The CDR3 coding sequence is TGTGCCAGCAGCCAAACAGTCAGGGGAACTAATTCACCCCTCCACTTT. As protein: CASSQTVRGTNSPLHF.

This sequence joins TRBV6-1 and TRBJ2-7; D uncertain. V was cut by 2 bases and J by 3 bases, with 14 bases left in between. The germline V gene has CDR1 MNHNS and CDR2 SASEGT. CDR3 size: 15 residues. The CDR3 DNA reads as TGTGCCAGCAGTGAATTGGATCGCTTCCACTACGAGCAGTACTTC. This sequence encodes CASSELDRFHYEQYF.

This clone was seen a handful of times. The J gene is TRBJ2-1, the V gene TRBV7-6; TRBD2 might be the D (7 bases). Germline V lookup: CDR1 SGHVS, CDR2 FNYEAQ. This CDR3 is 17 amino acids long. V lost 5 bases to trimming and J lost 0 bases, with 17 bases between them. The DNA of the CDR3 is TGTGCCAGCAGCCTAGGGGGGGGCGCTTACTCCTACAATGAGCAGTTCTTC. This translates into CASSLGGGAYSYNEQFF. Full variable domain (outside the CDR3, taken from reference TRBV7-6 and TRBJ2-1): GAGVSQSPRYKVTKRGQDVALRCDPISGHVSLYWYRQALGQGPEFLTYFNYEAQQDKSGLPNDRFSAERPEGSISTLTIQRTEQRDSAMYRCASSLGGGAYSYNEQFFGPGTRLTVL.

The V gene is TRBV5-6, the J gene TRBJ2-7; 8 nucleotides match TRBD1. CDR1 SGHDT and CDR2 YYEEEE come from the germline V gene. The V segment lost 7 bases and the J segment 5 bases; nucleotides outside the gene matches: 8. The length of the CDR3 is 13 residues. CDR3 sequence reads: CASGLRQGNEQYF. In nucleotides, the CDR3 is TGTGCCAGCGGATTGAGACAGGGGAACGAGCAGTACTTC.

The DNA of the CDR3 is TGTGCCAGCAGTGAAGTCGTGCGGAGTTCTGGAAACACCATATATTTT. Encoded protein: CASSEVVRSSGNTIYF. This chain connects TRBV6-1 to TRBJ1-3, with D unclear. Looked up from germline, CDR1 is MNHNS and CDR2 is SASEGT. The CDR3 spans 16 residues. V was trimmed by 1 base and J by 1 base, leaving 11 bases between them.

The chain carries TRBV27 and TRBJ1-5, with 7 positions matching TRBD1. CDR1 and CDR2 from the germline V gene are MNHEY and SMNVEV (reference sequence). The CDR3 covers 15 residues. The J segment lost 6 bases and the V segment lost 3 bases, leaving 8 bases of the junction unmatched. CDR3 sequence: CASSLGTGAGQPQHF. Here the CDR3 DNA reads TGTGCCAGCAGTTTGGGTACAGGGGCAGGTCAGCCCCAGCATTTT.